This TCR beta chain came from a study of blood T cells in healthy people across ages. The study's findings and limits: Correlation between TCR beta diversity and naive T cell percentage was strong. Age brought a roughly linear fall in TCR beta diversity measured per million T cells.

Sample-barcoded 5' priming and a J-beta primer mix drove a second PCR of about 6 to 11 cycles. Using its own MiXCR run on the 5' RACE reads, TCRdb lists one record per CDR3 protein. The top ten clones hold under 30% of a sample with 1.5 million to 2 million distinct CDR3 sequences, 30% to 40% of them seen once. This clonotype was observed a single time. What it binds is not known. The source material was blood. The clonotype was recovered from a human donor in good health.

The CDR3 spells CASSSRLRTIQETQYF. The CDR3 nucleotides are TGTGCCAGCAGCTCCCGGTTGCGCACCATACAAGAGACCCAGTACTTC. This chain links TRBV13 with TRBJ2-7; no definite D call. The DNA end is more similar to TRBJ2-5, so the J call may be wrong. The CDR3 sequence is 16 residues long. CDR1 and CDR2 (germline): PRHDT, FYEKMQ (reference sequence).